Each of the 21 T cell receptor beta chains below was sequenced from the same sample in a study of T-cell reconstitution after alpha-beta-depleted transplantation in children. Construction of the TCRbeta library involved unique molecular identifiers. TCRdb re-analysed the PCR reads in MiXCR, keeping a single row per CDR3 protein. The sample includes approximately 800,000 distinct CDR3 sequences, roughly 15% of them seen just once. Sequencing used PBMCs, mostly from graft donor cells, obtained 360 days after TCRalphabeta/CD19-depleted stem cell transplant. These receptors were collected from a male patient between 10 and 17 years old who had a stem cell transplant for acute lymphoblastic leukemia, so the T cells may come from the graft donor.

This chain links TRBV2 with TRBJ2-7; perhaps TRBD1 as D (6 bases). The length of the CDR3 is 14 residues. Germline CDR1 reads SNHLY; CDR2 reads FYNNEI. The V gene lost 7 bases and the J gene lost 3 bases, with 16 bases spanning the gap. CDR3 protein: CASIADRANYEQYF. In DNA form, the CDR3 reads TGTGCCAGCATCGCGGACAGAGCTAACTACGAGCAGTACTTC.

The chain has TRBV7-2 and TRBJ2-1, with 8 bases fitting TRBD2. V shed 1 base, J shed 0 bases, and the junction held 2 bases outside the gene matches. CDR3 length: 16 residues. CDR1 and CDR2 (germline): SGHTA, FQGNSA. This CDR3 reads CASSLESGSSYNEQFF. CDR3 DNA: TGTGCCAGCAGCTTAGAGAGCGGGAGCTCCTACAATGAGCAGTTCTTC.

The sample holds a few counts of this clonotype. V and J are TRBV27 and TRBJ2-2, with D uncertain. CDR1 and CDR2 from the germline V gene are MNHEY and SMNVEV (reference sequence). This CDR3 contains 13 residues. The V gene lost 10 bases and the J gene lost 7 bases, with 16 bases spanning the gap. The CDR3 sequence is CATSNRVGGELFF. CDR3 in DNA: TGTGCCACCTCGAACCGGGTGGGCGGGGAGCTGTTTTTT.

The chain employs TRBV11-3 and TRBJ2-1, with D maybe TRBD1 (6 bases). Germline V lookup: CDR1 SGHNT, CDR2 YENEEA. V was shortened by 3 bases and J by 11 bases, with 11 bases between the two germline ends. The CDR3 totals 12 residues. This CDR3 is CASSFPGAKQFF. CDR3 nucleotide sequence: TGTGCCAGCAGCTTCCCAGGGGCTAAGCAGTTCTTC.

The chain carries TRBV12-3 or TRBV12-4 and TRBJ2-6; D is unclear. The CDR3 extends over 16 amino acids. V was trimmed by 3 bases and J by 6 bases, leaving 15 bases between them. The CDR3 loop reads CASSFRSGLKANVLTF. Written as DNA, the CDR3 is TGTGCCAGCAGTTTTCGATCGGGCCTTAAGGCCAACGTCCTGACTTTC.

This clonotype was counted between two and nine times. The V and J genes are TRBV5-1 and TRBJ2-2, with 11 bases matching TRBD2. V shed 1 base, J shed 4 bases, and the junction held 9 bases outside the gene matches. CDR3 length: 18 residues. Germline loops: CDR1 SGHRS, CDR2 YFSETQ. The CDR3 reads CASSLLTSGTAGTGELFF. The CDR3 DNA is TGCGCCAGCAGCTTGCTGACTAGCGGGACCGCGGGCACCGGGGAGCTGTTTTTT.

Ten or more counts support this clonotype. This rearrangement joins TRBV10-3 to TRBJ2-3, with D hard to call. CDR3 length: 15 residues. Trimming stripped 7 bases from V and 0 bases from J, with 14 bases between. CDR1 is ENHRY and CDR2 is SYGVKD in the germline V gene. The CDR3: CAIMFSSRSTDTQYF. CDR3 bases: TGTGCCATCATGTTCTCCTCTCGAAGCACAGATACGCAGTATTTT.

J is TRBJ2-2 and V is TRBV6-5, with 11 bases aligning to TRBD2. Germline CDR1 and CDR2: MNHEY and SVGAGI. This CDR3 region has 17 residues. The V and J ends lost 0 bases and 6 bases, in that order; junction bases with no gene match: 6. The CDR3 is CASSYSITSGRSGELFF. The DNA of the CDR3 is TGTGCCAGCAGTTACTCGATAACTAGCGGGAGATCCGGGGAGCTGTTTTTT.

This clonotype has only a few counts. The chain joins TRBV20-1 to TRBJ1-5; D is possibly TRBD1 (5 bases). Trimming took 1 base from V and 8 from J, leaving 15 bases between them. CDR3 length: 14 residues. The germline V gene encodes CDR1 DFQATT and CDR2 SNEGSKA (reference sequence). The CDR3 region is CSARVSQEEEPQHF. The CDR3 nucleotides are TGCAGTGCTAGAGTTTCACAGGAAGAGGAGCCCCAGCATTTT.

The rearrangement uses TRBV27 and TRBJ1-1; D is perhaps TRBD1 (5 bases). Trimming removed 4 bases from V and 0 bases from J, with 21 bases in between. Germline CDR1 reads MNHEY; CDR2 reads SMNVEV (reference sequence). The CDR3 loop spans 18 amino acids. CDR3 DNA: TGTGCCAGCAGTTCCAACTTCTTCGGGACCTATTTGAACACTGAAGCTTTCTTT. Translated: CASSSNFFGTYLNTEAFF.

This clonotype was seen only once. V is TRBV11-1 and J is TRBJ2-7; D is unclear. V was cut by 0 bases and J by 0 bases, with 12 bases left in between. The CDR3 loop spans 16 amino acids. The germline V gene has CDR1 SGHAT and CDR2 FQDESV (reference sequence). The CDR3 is CASSLARRPLSYEQYF. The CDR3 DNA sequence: TGTGCCAGCAGCTTAGCCCGGCGGCCGCTCTCCTACGAGCAGTACTTC.

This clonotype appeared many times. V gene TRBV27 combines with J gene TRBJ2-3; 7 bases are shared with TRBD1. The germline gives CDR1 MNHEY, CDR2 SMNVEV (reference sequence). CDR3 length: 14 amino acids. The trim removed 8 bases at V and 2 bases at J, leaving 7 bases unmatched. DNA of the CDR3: TGTGCCAGCCCCATGACAGGGCTCACAGATACGCAGTATTTT. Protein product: CASPMTGLTDTQYF.

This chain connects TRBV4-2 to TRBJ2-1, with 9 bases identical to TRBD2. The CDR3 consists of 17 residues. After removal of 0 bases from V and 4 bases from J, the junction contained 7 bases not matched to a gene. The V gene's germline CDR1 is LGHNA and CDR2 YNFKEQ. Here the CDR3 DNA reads TGTGCCAGCAGCCAAGATTCTAGCGGGGCTTCTTACAATGAGCAGTTCTTC. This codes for CASSQDSSGASYNEQFF.

CDR3 nucleotides: TGTGCCAGCAGTGAATCAGGGTTCGAGCAGTACTTC. It yields the protein CASSESGFEQYF. The rearrangement joins TRBV25-1 to TRBJ2-7, with a tentative D call TRBD1 (5 bases). Trimming removed 1 base at V and 6 bases at J, with 7 bases between. This CDR3 contains 12 residues. Germline V gene sequence: CDR1 MGHDK, CDR2 SYGVNS.

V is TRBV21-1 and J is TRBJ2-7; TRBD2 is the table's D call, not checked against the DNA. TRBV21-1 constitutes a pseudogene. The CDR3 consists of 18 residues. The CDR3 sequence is CASSKAYSGTSGTYEQYF. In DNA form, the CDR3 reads TGTGCCAGCAGCAAAGCATACTCCGGGACTAGCGGGACCTACGAGCAGTACTTC.

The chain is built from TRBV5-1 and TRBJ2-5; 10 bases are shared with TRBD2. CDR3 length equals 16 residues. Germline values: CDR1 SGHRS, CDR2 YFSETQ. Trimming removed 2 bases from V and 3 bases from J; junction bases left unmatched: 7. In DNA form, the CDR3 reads TGCGCCAGCAGCTTAGTCGGACTAGCGGCAAAAGAGACCCAGTACTTC. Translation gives CASSLVGLAAKETQYF.

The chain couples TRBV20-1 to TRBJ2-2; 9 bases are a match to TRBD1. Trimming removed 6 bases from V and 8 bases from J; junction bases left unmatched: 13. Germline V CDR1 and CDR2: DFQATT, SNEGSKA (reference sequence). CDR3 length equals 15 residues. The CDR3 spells CSAQTGGPGIGELFF. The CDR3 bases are TGCAGTGCCCAGACAGGGGGGCCAGGCATTGGGGAGCTGTTTTTT.

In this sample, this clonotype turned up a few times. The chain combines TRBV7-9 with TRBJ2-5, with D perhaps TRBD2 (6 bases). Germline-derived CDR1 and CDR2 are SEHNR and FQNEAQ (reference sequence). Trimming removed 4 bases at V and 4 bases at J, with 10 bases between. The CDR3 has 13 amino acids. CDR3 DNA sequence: TGTGCCAGCAGCTCCCCCGGGAGAGAGACCCAGTACTTC. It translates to CASSSPGRETQYF. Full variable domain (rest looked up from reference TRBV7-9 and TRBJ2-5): DTGVSQNPRHKITKRGQNVTFRCDPISEHNRLYWYRQTLGQGPEFLTYFQNEAQLEKSRLLSDRFSAERPKGSFSTLEIQRTEQGDSAMYLCASSSPGRETQYFGPGTRLLVL.

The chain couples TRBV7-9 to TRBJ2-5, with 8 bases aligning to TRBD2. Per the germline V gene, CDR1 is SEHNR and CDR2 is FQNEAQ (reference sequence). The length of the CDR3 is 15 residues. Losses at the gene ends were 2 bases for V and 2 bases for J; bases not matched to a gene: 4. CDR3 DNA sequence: TGTGCCAGCAGCTTATATGCGGGGGGTCAAGAGACCCAGTACTTC. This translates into CASSLYAGGQETQYF.

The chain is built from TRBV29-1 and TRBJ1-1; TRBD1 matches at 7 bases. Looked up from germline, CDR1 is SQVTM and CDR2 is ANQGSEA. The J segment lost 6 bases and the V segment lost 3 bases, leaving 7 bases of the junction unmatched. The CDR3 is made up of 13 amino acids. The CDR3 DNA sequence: TGCAGCGTTGATACAGGGGTAGCTCCTGAAGCTTTCTTT. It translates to CSVDTGVAPEAFF. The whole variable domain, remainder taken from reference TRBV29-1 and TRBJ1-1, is SAVISQKPSRDICQRGTSLTIQCQVDSQVTMMFWYRQQPGQSLTLIATANQGSEATYESGFVIDKFPISRPNLTFSTLTVSNMSPEDSSIYLCSVDTGVAPEAFFGQGTRLTVV.

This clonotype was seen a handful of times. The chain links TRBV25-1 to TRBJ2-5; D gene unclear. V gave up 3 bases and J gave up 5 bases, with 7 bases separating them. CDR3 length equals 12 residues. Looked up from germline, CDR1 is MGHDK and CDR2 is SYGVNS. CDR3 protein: CASSDWGETQYF. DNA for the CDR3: TGTGCCAGCAGTGACTGGGGTGAGACCCAGTACTTC.